Below, one T cell receptor beta chain is given with its context. A read error may explain this, as a much larger clone is one base away. The CDR3 is made up of 15 amino acids. CDR1 and CDR2 (germline): MNHEY, SVGAGI. iRepertoire HTBI primers and Arm-PCR of CDR3 regions built TCR beta libraries. TCRdb re-analysed the multiplex PCR reads in MiXCR, keeping a single row per CDR3 protein. Among about 620,000 distinct CDR3 sequences, under 20% were seen once, and the ten largest hold 15% to 20%. The source of the sample is a study of regulatory T cells in long-lasting Graves disease. As for time point: newly diagnosed GD, antithyroid drugs for less than 3 months. PBMCs provided the RNA from which the TCR library was made. These same data were also listed under a study on T cells in Graves' hyperthyroidism and ophthalmopathy. That publication notes: Primed by the HTBI set, a first-round RT-PCR was run on the TCR CDR3. A 13 V-J signature model discriminated ophthalmopathy versus stable hyperthyroidism.

The V and J genes are TRBV6-5 and TRBJ1-1; 8 nucleotides line up with TRBD1. This receptor was taken from a woman aged 25 to 39 with Graves disease. Here the sequenced sample was peripheral blood mononuclear cells (PBMCs), taken at new diagnosis, from a patient treated with antithyroid drugs. Here the CDR3 DNA reads TGTACCAGCAGTTGGGGTATTCAGGGGGCTACTGAAGCTTTCTTT. Translation gives CTSSWGIQGATEAFF.